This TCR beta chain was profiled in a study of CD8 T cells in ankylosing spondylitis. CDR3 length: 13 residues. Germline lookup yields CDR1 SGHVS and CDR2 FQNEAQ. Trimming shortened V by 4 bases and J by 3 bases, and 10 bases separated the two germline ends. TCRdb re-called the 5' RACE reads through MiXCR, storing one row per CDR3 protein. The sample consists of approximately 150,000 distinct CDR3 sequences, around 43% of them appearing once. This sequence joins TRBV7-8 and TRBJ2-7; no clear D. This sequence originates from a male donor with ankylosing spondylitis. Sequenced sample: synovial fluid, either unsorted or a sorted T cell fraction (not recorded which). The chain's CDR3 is CASSSTTSYEQYF. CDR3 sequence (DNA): TGTGCCAGCAGCTCCACTACGAGCTACGAGCAGTACTTC.